This entry lists 32 T cell receptor beta chains sequenced from one sample in a study of identical twins. TCRdb ran MiXCR on the 5' RACE reads and lists one entry per CDR3 protein. The data contain 400,000 to 500,000 distinct CDR3 sequences, around 15% of them singletons. This same sample was also part of a study on yellow fever vaccine responses in identical twins.

Sequenced input: CD4+ T cells sorted from blood. The source is a woman between 18 and 30 years old in good health.

This clonotype came up a few times. The V gene is TRBV10-3, the J gene TRBJ2-7; TRBD1 matches 8 bases. The CDR3 is 15 residues long. Germline V CDR1 and CDR2: ENHRY, SYGVKD. Trimming at V came to 6 bases and at J to 0 bases, leaving 7 bases not matched to a gene. The CDR3: CAIRPGQGNSYEQYF. The CDR3 coding sequence is TGTGCCATCAGGCCCGGACAGGGCAACTCCTACGAGCAGTACTTC.

The V gene is TRBV11-2, the J gene TRBJ2-7; 7 nucleotides agree with TRBD2. The CDR3 runs 15 residues. The J segment lost 4 bases and the V segment lost 0 bases, leaving 6 bases of the junction unmatched. Germline V lookup: CDR1 SGHAT, CDR2 FQNNGV. CDR3 residues: CASSLDRPSGYEQYF. DNA for the CDR3: TGTGCCAGCAGCTTAGATCGGCCTAGCGGTTACGAGCAGTACTTC. The full variable domain, completed using reference TRBV11-2 and TRBJ2-7, is EAGVAQSPRYKIIEKRQSVAFWCNPISGHATLYWYQQILGQGPKLLIQFQNNGVVDDSQLPKDRFSAERLKGVDSTLKIQPAKLEDSAVYLCASSLDRPSGYEQYFGPGTRLTVT.

This clonotype was counted a single time. The V call is TRBV29-1, the J call TRBJ2-1; D call uncertain. Germline-derived CDR1 and CDR2 are SQVTM and ANQGSEA. V shed 8 bases and J shed 7 bases, with 15 bases lying between them. CDR3 length: 12 amino acids. The chain's CDR3 is CSTYGLENEQFF. CDR3 DNA sequence: TGCAGCACATACGGTTTGGAGAATGAGCAGTTCTTC.

This clonotype was counted a few times. V is TRBV7-2 and J is TRBJ2-1, with 8 bases matching TRBD1. The ends lost 5 bases at V and 3 bases at J; junction bases unmatched: 6. There are 15 residues in the CDR3. Looked up from germline, CDR1 is SGHTA and CDR2 is FQGNSA. CDR3 residues: CASSPGGANYNEQFF. CDR3 nucleotides: TGTGCCAGCAGCCCAGGGGGCGCGAACTACAATGAGCAGTTCTTC.

This clonotype was observed once. A junction end diverges from the germline sequence, so it may reflect a read error. The CDR3 DNA is TGTGCCGGCAGCCCCACATCGGGGAACACTGAAGCTTTCTTT. As protein: CAGSPTSGNTEAFF. The J gene is TRBJ1-1, the V gene TRBV11-2; unclear D gene. Germline values: CDR1 SGHAT, CDR2 FQNNGV. The CDR3 spans 14 residues.

The chain uses TRBV27 and TRBJ1-6, with D uncertain. CDR3 size: 12 residues. V lost 3 bases to trimming and J lost 9 bases, with 6 bases between them. Germline values: CDR1 MNHEY, CDR2 SMNVEV (reference sequence). The CDR3, as DNA: TGTGCCAGCAGTTTTCAGTTTTCACCCCTCCACTTT. Its translation is CASSFQFSPLHF.

The chain couples TRBV30 to TRBJ2-7; 7 bases agree with TRBD1. The CDR3 length is 14 residues. Germline CDR1 and CDR2: GTSNPN and SVGIG (reference sequence). J was trimmed by 2 bases and V by 4 bases; bases with no gene match: 8. DNA of the CDR3: TGTGCCTGGACCCGGGACAGCCAAGCCTACGAGCAGTACTTC. This encodes CAWTRDSQAYEQYF.

This clonotype has more than one count but fewer than ten. The chain links TRBV12-3 or TRBV12-4 to TRBJ1-4, with 8 bases aligning to TRBD1. CDR3 length: 16 amino acids. V lost 6 bases, J lost 0 bases, and 6 bases stayed unmatched. The chain's CDR3 is CASSQGQGTTNEKLFF. The CDR3 bases are TGTGCCAGCAGCCAAGGACAGGGAACAACTAATGAAAAACTGTTTTTT.

This clonotype showed up just a few times. The chain couples TRBV6-5 to TRBJ2-2, with D hard to call. V was shortened by 2 bases and J by 4 bases, with 8 bases between the two germline ends. Germline V gene data show CDR1 as MNHEY and CDR2 as SVGAGI. This CDR3 is built from 14 residues. The CDR3 bases are TGTGCCAGCAGTTACAATGTGGCCACCGGGGAGCTGTTTTTT. Its translation: CASSYNVATGELFF.

This clonotype turned up a few times. DNA of the CDR3: TGCAGTGCTCCCTTACCGAGAGGACTAGCGGGCACAGATACGCAGTATTTT. This sequence encodes CSAPLPRGLAGTDTQYF. The chain recombines TRBV20-1 with TRBJ2-3, with 10 bases matching TRBD2. The V gene end was trimmed by 5 bases and the J gene end by 1 base; junction bases not matched to a gene: 12. This CDR3 comprises 17 residues. From germline, CDR1 is DFQATT and CDR2 SNEGSKA (reference sequence).

There are many counts of this clonotype. The chain uses TRBV2 and TRBJ1-1; D uncertain. The V end lost 4 bases, the J end lost 0 bases, and 6 bases lay between the germline ends. The CDR3 has 13 amino acids. From germline, CDR1 is SNHLY and CDR2 FYNNEI. CDR3: CASSVDVNTEAFF. The CDR3 region has the DNA TGTGCCAGCAGTGTCGACGTGAACACTGAAGCTTTCTTT.

A few counts support this clonotype. The chain has TRBV27 and TRBJ1-1; D uncertain. CDR1 and CDR2 from the germline V gene are MNHEY and SMNVEV (reference sequence). V lost 3 bases, J lost 1 base, and 6 bases lay in between. This CDR3 has 13 residues. DNA for the CDR3: TGTGCCAGCAGTTTTAAAACGAACACTGAAGCTTTCTTT. This sequence encodes CASSFKTNTEAFF.

There are a few counts of this clonotype. The gene calls are TRBV20-1 and TRBJ2-1, with 16 bases that match TRBD2. The ends lost 5 bases at V and 9 bases at J; junction bases unmatched: 4. The CDR3 runs 14 residues. Per the germline V gene, CDR1 is DFQATT and CDR2 is SNEGSKA (reference sequence). The CDR3 sequence: CSAAGTSGRVEQFF. The CDR3 coding sequence is TGCAGTGCTGCCGGGACTAGCGGGAGGGTTGAGCAGTTCTTC.

The V and J genes are TRBV7-2 and TRBJ2-1; 9 bases fit TRBD2. Germline CDR1 is SGHTA and CDR2 is FQGNSA. V lost 1 base to trimming and J lost 6 bases; unmatched junction nucleotides: 7. This CDR3 spans 16 amino acids. The CDR3: CASSLDSGSRGNEQFF. In DNA form, the CDR3 reads TGTGCCAGCAGCTTAGATAGCGGGAGTCGAGGCAATGAGCAGTTCTTC.

The chain combines TRBV10-1 with TRBJ2-3, with 9 bases that match TRBD2. In germline, CDR1 is WNHNN, CDR2 SYGVQD (reference sequence). The length of the CDR3 is 18 residues. V shed 2 bases and J 1 base; nucleotides not matched to a gene: 10. The CDR3: CASSEIHPSGRRTDTQYF. The CDR3 region has the DNA TGCGCCAGCAGTGAGATTCATCCAAGCGGGAGGCGCACAGATACGCAGTATTTT.

This clonotype was picked up a small number of times. J is TRBJ2-3 and V is TRBV27; D remains unclear. This CDR3 region has 12 residues. Trimming removed 4 bases at V and 4 bases at J, with 6 bases between. CDR1 is MNHEY, CDR2 SMNVEV, per germline (reference sequence). CDR3 coding DNA: TGTGCCAGCAGTTCTTTCGCAGATACGCAGTATTTT. Translated: CASSSFADTQYF.

In its sample, this clonotype was seen many times. The rearrangement joins TRBV15 to TRBJ2-1; a weak D match, TRBD2 (7 bases). CDR1 and CDR2 (germline): LNHNV, YYDKDF (reference sequence). This CDR3 comprises 16 residues. Trimming removed 0 bases from V and 4 bases from J, with 13 bases in between. CDR3 nucleotides: TGTGCCACCAGCAGAGAGGGGGCGGGGGCTTACAATGAGCAGTTCTTC. Translating it yields CATSREGAGAYNEQFF.

The sample holds a few counts of this clonotype. The chain is built from TRBV16 and TRBJ2-4, with D perhaps TRBD2 (6 bases). The CDR3 spans 17 residues. Germline values: CDR1 KGHSY, CDR2 FQNENV. V was cut by 2 bases and J by 3 bases, with 17 bases left in between. The CDR3 spells CASSQAGQGIGKNIQYF. The CDR3 DNA reads as TGTGCCAGCAGCCAAGCGGGGCAGGGTATCGGCAAAAACATTCAGTACTTC. The complete variable domain, with remaining parts taken from reference TRBV16 and TRBJ2-4, reads GEEVAQTPKHLVRGEGQKAKLYCAPIKGHSYVFWYQQVLKNEFKFLISFQNENVFDETGMPKERFSAKCLPNSPCSLEIQATKLEDSAVYFCASSQAGQGIGKNIQYFGAGTRLSVL.

This clonotype was observed a handful of times. The V gene is TRBV4-2, the J gene TRBJ2-7; 7 nucleotides agree with TRBD2. The CDR3 contains 18 residues. V shed 3 bases and J 5 bases; nucleotides not matched to a gene: 19. The germline V gene encodes CDR1 LGHNA and CDR2 YNFKEQ. CDR3 DNA sequence: TGTGCCAGCAGCCACCTTGGGGCTGGGAGGGCCTTTTGGGACGAGCAGTACTTC. Protein sequence: CASSHLGAGRAFWDEQYF.

This clonotype appeared a few times. The rearrangement links TRBV7-8 to TRBJ2-3; TRBD2 matches 12 bases. This CDR3 is 15 amino acids long. The V segment lost 1 base and the J segment 5 bases; nucleotides outside the gene matches: 1. Germline lookup yields CDR1 SGHVS and CDR2 FQNEAQ. In DNA form, the CDR3 reads TGTGCCAGCAGCTTAGGACTAGCGGGAGTAGATACGCAGTATTTT. Translating it yields CASSLGLAGVDTQYF.

This clonotype came up many times. DNA for the CDR3: TGTGCCAGCAGTCCCCCAGAGGCGGCAAACATTCAGTACTTC. This sequence encodes CASSPPEAANIQYF. This sequence joins TRBV28 and TRBJ2-4; D remains unclear. This CDR3 comprises 14 residues. The V gene lost 5 bases and the J gene lost 6 bases, with 14 bases spanning the gap. Germline loops: CDR1 MDHEN, CDR2 SYDVKM.

The J gene is TRBJ2-2, the V gene TRBV4-3, with 9 bases lining up with TRBD2. This CDR3 has 16 amino acids. The J segment lost 6 bases and the V segment lost 0 bases, leaving 5 bases of the junction unmatched. Germline V gene data show CDR1 as LGHNA and CDR2 as YSLEER. The CDR3 region has the DNA TGCGCCAGCAGCCAAGAAGGAGTAGCGGGGGCCGGGGAGCTGTTTTTT. Translated: CASSQEGVAGAGELFF.

This clonotype was found a few times. V usage is TRBV13 and J usage is TRBJ2-1; TRBD2 aligns across 11 bases. Per germline, CDR1 PRHDT and CDR2 FYEKMQ (reference sequence). V shed 5 bases, J shed 0 bases, and the junction held 15 bases outside the gene matches. The CDR3 runs 20 residues. DNA of the CDR3: TGTGCCAGCAGCGCGTCACTAGCGGGAGAAACTGGAAGCTCCTACAATGAGCAGTTCTTC. It translates to CASSASLAGETGSSYNEQFF.

This clonotype was counted at least ten times. DNA for the CDR3: TGTGCCAGCAGCTTAGCCAACTCCTACGAGCAGTACTTC. Its protein is CASSLANSYEQYF. The chain is built from TRBV7-2 and TRBJ2-7; D not resolved. The germline gives CDR1 SGHTA, CDR2 FQGNSA. The ends were cut back, 0 bases at V and 0 bases at J, with 3 bases in the middle. This CDR3 has 13 residues.

This sequence joins TRBV6-5 and TRBJ2-3, with unresolved D. Trimming took off 4 bases at V and 2 bases at J, with 10 bases between the two ends. The CDR3 has 14 amino acids. Germline V CDR1 and CDR2: MNHEY, SVGAGI. CDR3 sequence reads: CASSSRTHTDTQYF. The DNA of the CDR3 is TGTGCCAGCAGTTCTCGAACCCACACAGATACGCAGTATTTT.

This clonotype came up a few times. The chain recombines TRBV4-2 with TRBJ2-7; D ambiguous. This CDR3 has 16 amino acids. From germline, CDR1 is LGHNA and CDR2 YNFKEQ. V was shortened by 2 bases and J by 1 base, with 15 bases between the two germline ends. The CDR3 protein is CASSQTIMVKSYEQYF. The CDR3 nucleotides read TGTGCCAGCAGCCAAACTATAATGGTAAAATCCTACGAGCAGTACTTC.

This sequence joins TRBV5-1 and TRBJ2-7, with no clear D. This CDR3 is built from 12 residues. CDR1 and CDR2 from the germline V gene are SGHRS and YFSETQ. The V end lost 5 bases, the J end lost 2 bases, and 8 bases lay between the germline ends. The CDR3: CASSEETYEQYF. CDR3 DNA sequence: TGCGCCAGCAGTGAGGAGACCTACGAGCAGTACTTC.

The CDR3 DNA reads TGTGCCTGGAGTGTGTTATCCCCGGTTAAGTCCGGGGAGCTGTTTTTT. Amino acids: CAWSVLSPVKSGELFF. V gene TRBV30 combines with J gene TRBJ2-2; unclear D gene. This CDR3 is built from 16 residues. Germline V lookup: CDR1 GTSNPN, CDR2 SVGIG (reference sequence). V lost 0 bases to trimming and J lost 6 bases, with 17 bases between them.

This clonotype was seen many times. The gene calls are TRBV29-1 and TRBJ2-7, with 8 bases lining up with TRBD1. Germline CDR1 and CDR2: SQVTM and ANQGSEA. V lost 4 bases to trimming and J lost 0 bases; unmatched junction nucleotides: 8. The CDR3 covers 15 residues. CDR3 amino acids: CSVGKDRALSYEQYF. CDR3 bases: TGCAGCGTTGGAAAGGACAGGGCCCTCTCCTACGAGCAGTACTTC.

V and J are TRBV5-1 and TRBJ2-7; no reliable D call. V lost 7 bases and J 3 bases, leaving 14 bases between the germline ends. CDR1 is SGHRS, CDR2 YFSETQ, per germline. CDR3 length: 13 amino acids. CDR3 in amino acids: CASGRDANYEQYF. CDR3 sequence (DNA): TGCGCCAGCGGACGCGACGCGAACTACGAGCAGTACTTC.

There are a few counts of this clonotype. The chain carries TRBV7-2 and TRBJ2-2; D not resolved. Trimming removed 6 bases at V and 1 base at J, with 9 bases between. Germline assignment: CDR1 SGHTA and CDR2 FQGNSA. This CDR3 region has 14 residues. CDR3 amino acids: CASRPGLNTGELFF. The CDR3 coding sequence is TGTGCCAGCAGACCCGGGCTGAACACCGGGGAGCTGTTTTTT.

The chain carries TRBV6-1 and TRBJ2-7; 9 nucleotides align to TRBD1. The germline CDR1 and CDR2 sequences are MNHNS and SASEGT. The CDR3 has 16 amino acids. V shed 7 bases and J 0 bases; nucleotides not matched to a gene: 10. For the CDR3, the DNA is TGTGCCAGCATATCTTACGGGACAGGGAGCTCCTACGAGCAGTACTTC. Its protein is CASISYGTGSSYEQYF.